The 25 T cell receptor beta chains below were found in one sample sequenced in a study of T cells in Graves' hyperthyroidism and ophthalmopathy. There were TCR beta CDR3 regions amplified from RNA transcripts. The TCR CDR3 was amplified in a first-round RT-PCR using the HTBI primer set. TCRdb itself ran the multiplex PCR reads through MiXCR, one entry per CDR3 protein. The sample has 700,000 to 850,000 distinct CDR3 sequences, just over 35% seen once. The sequenced sample was blood. Receptors were obtained from a woman between 40 and 50 years old with Graves' hyperthyroidism.

This clonotype was observed at least ten times. This CDR3 reads CASSSQGQGEQYF. The CDR3 nucleotides are TGTGCCAGCAGTTCACAAGGGCAGGGGGAGCAGTACTTC. The chain links TRBV7-9 to TRBJ2-7; a weak D match, TRBD1 (6 bases). V lost 6 bases and J 7 bases, leaving 16 bases between the germline ends. The length of the CDR3 is 13 residues. The germline CDR1 and CDR2 sequences are SEHNR and FQNEAQ (reference sequence).

V usage is TRBV5-6 and J usage is TRBJ2-2; no definite D call. V was shortened by 7 bases and J by 3 bases, with 16 bases between the two germline ends. Per germline, CDR1 SGHDT and CDR2 YYEEEE. The CDR3 length is 15 residues. The CDR3: CASWEGLGYTGELFF. CDR3 nucleotide sequence: TGTGCCAGCTGGGAAGGTCTGGGGTACACCGGGGAGCTGTTTTTT.

V is TRBV11-2 and J is TRBJ2-5; D is unresolved. CDR1 is SGHAT, CDR2 FQNNGV, per germline. Trimming shortened V by 5 bases and J by 5 bases, and 18 bases separated the two germline ends. The length of the CDR3 is 15 residues. The CDR3 nucleotides read TGTGCCAGCAGCCGTGCTCTAAAGCTGGCGGAGACCCAGTACTTC. It encodes CASSRALKLAETQYF. The complete variable domain, with remaining parts taken from reference TRBV11-2 and TRBJ2-5, reads EAGVAQSPRYKIIEKRQSVAFWCNPISGHATLYWYQQILGQGPKLLIQFQNNGVVDDSQLPKDRFSAERLKGVDSTLKIQPAKLEDSAVYLCASSRALKLAETQYFGPGTRLLVL.

This clonotype was seen repeatedly, ten times or more. The chain carries TRBV7-2 and TRBJ2-7; D not certain. The germline V gene has CDR1 SGHTA and CDR2 FQGNSA. V lost 3 bases, J lost 0 bases, and 12 bases lay in between. The CDR3 has 15 residues. The CDR3 sequence is CASSLRTASSYEQYF. The CDR3 DNA is TGTGCCAGCAGCTTGAGGACGGCAAGCTCCTACGAGCAGTACTTC. Combining the CDR3 with reference TRBV7-2 and TRBJ2-7 gives the whole variable domain GAGVSQSPSNKVTEKGKDVELRCDPISGHTALYWYRQSLGQGLEFLIYFQGNSAPDKSGLPSDRFSAERTGGSVSTLTIQRTQQEDSAVYLCASSLRTASSYEQYFGPGTRLTVT.

This clonotype was counted many times. The chain employs TRBV20-1 and TRBJ2-5, with D hard to call. Germline CDR1 is DFQATT and CDR2 is SNEGSKA (reference sequence). There are 14 residues in the CDR3. The V gene lost 2 bases and the J gene lost 5 bases, with 15 bases spanning the gap. The CDR3 spells CSARIGQAGETQYF. In nucleotides, the CDR3 is TGCAGTGCTAGAATAGGGCAGGCTGGCGAGACCCAGTACTTC.

The gene calls are TRBV19 and TRBJ1-4, with 8 bases lining up with TRBD1. V was pared by 1 base and J by 8 bases, with 6 bases of the junction left unmatched. Germline V gives CDR1 LNHDA, CDR2 SQIVND (reference sequence). CDR3 size: 15 residues. Here the CDR3 DNA reads TGTGCCAGTAGTATAGGCGCAGGGGGCAGGGAAAAACTGTTTTTT. As protein: CASSIGAGGREKLFF.

This clonotype was found a few times. The chain employs TRBV5-1 and TRBJ2-5; D gene ambiguous. The V and J ends lost 0 bases and 9 bases respectively, with 15 bases between them. The CDR3 contains 14 residues. CDR1 SGHRS and CDR2 YFSETQ come from the germline V gene. The CDR3 DNA is TGCGCCAGCAGCTTGGATAGCCCCAATGATGCCCAGTACTTC. Translated: CASSLDSPNDAQYF.

This clonotype was detected many times. The chain links TRBV6-5 to TRBJ1-2; no clear D. The CDR3 extends over 14 amino acids. V was clipped by 2 bases and J by 0 bases, with 7 bases between them. The germline V gene encodes CDR1 MNHEY and CDR2 SVGAGI. CDR3 amino acids: CASSYSLANYGYTF. The CDR3 coding sequence is TGTGCCAGCAGTTACAGCTTGGCTAACTATGGCTACACCTTC.

This clonotype was recorded at least ten times. The V and J genes are TRBV19 and TRBJ1-2; D unresolved. The germline gives CDR1 LNHDA, CDR2 SQIVND (reference sequence). The CDR3 sequence is 11 residues long. V was pared by 3 bases and J by 3 bases, with 2 bases between. The CDR3 DNA follows: TGTGCCAGTAGTATGCACTATGGCTACACCTTC. Protein sequence: CASSMHYGYTF.

V usage is TRBV7-6 and J usage is TRBJ2-7; 7 nucleotides agree with TRBD2. The CDR3 consists of 16 residues. The V gene's germline CDR1 is SGHVS and CDR2 FNYEAQ. After removal of 5 bases from V and 5 bases from J, the junction contained 15 bases not matched to a gene. The CDR3 DNA is TGTGCCAGCAGCCCCGGCCGCCGCGGGAGTAGGGACGAGCAGTACTTC. This codes for CASSPGRRGSRDEQYF.

This clonotype was seen ten or more times. The rearrangement links TRBV10-3 to TRBJ1-2, with 7 bases identical to TRBD1. From germline, CDR1 is ENHRY and CDR2 SYGVKD. Germline trimming cut 4 bases from V and 4 bases from J; bases unmatched to any gene: 6. The CDR3 has 14 amino acids. This CDR3 reads CAISAGTEPYGYTF. The CDR3 nucleotides are TGTGCCATCAGTGCCGGGACAGAACCCTATGGCTACACCTTC.

The V gene is TRBV30, the J gene TRBJ1-1; D is unresolved. Between the trimmed V and J ends, which lost 4 bases and 0 bases, there was a span of 15 bases. Germline lookup yields CDR1 GTSNPN and CDR2 SVGIG (reference sequence). CDR3 length: 15 amino acids. The CDR3 nucleotides read TGTGCCTGGAAATCCCGTGGACTCATGAACACTGAAGCTTTCTTT. Translated: CAWKSRGLMNTEAFF.

In its sample, this clonotype was seen a few times. The CDR3 nucleotides read TGTGCCAGCACCCCATACCGGGACAGGGGTAACTATGGCTACACCTTC. This translates into CASTPYRDRGNYGYTF. The gene calls are TRBV2 and TRBJ1-2, with 10 bases fitting TRBD1. The V gene's germline CDR1 is SNHLY and CDR2 FYNNEI. J was trimmed by 1 base and V by 7 bases; bases with no gene match: 9. The CDR3 totals 16 residues.

Comment on this clonotype: This may stem from a read error, because a much larger clone lies one nucleotide away. V usage is TRBV5-4 and J usage is TRBJ2-7, with TRBD2 matching over 7 bases. The CDR3 is made up of 15 amino acids. CDR1 is SGHNT and CDR2 is YYREEE in the germline V gene (reference sequence). The trim removed 4 bases at V and 6 bases at J, leaving 13 bases unmatched. The DNA for the CDR3 is TGTGCCAGCAGCGCGGCCGGGGCGGCGGGGGTCGAGCAGTACTTC. Its protein product is CASSAAGAAGVEQYF.

The chain joins TRBV4-2 to TRBJ1-1; D is unresolved. V was shortened by 4 bases and J by 7 bases, with 16 bases between the two germline ends. The CDR3 has 14 residues. Germline CDR1 is LGHNA and CDR2 is YNFKEQ. The CDR3 DNA sequence: TGTGCCAGCAGCCTCGAGAGGTGGTGGGATGAAGCTTTCTTT. Protein: CASSLERWWDEAFF.

The J gene is TRBJ1-1, the V gene TRBV6-5; no clear D gene. V gave up 7 bases and J gave up 1 base, with 10 bases separating them. This CDR3 has 13 residues. CDR1 and CDR2 (germline): MNHEY, SVGAGI. The CDR3, as DNA: TGTGCCAGCATCCGGATGGAGAACACTGAAGCTTTCTTT. Encoded protein: CASIRMENTEAFF.

To note about this clonotype: An end of the junction differs from the germline gene, which may be a read error. The chain employs TRBV19 and TRBJ1-5; D not resolved. CDR3 length equals 16 residues. Germline-derived CDR1 and CDR2 are LNHDA and SQIVND (reference sequence). This chain's CDR3 is CASSIKRGDSDQPQHF. The DNA for the CDR3 is TGTGCCAGTAGTATAAAGCGCGGGGATAGCGATCAGCCCCAGCATTTT.

This chain uses TRBV7-2 with TRBJ1-6, with D perhaps TRBD1 (5 bases). Germline lookup yields CDR1 SGHTA and CDR2 FQGNSA. The CDR3 totals 12 residues. With 5 bases removed from V and 12 bases from J, the gap between germline ends came to 11 bases. CDR3 amino acids: CASSGGELPLHF. The CDR3 coding sequence is TGTGCCAGCAGCGGAGGGGAATTACCCCTCCACTTT.

This chain connects TRBV7-2 to TRBJ2-2, with no clear D. The germline CDR1 and CDR2 sequences are SGHTA and FQGNSA. Trimming removed 6 bases from V and 3 bases from J, with 11 bases in between. The CDR3 extends over 14 amino acids. CDR3 in DNA: TGTGCCAGCAGTTTTCACACCTACACCGGGGAGCTGTTTTTT. Protein sequence: CASSFHTYTGELFF.

The chain uses TRBV7-3 and TRBJ1-1; D is unclear. V was trimmed by 6 bases and J by 4 bases, leaving 18 bases between them. CDR3 length equals 15 residues. CDR1 SGHTA and CDR2 FQGTGA come from the germline V gene. CDR3 region: CASSLDEGISTEAFF. CDR3 DNA sequence: TGTGCCAGCAGTTTAGATGAGGGAATAAGCACTGAAGCTTTCTTT. The variable domain in full, completed from reference TRBV7-3 and TRBJ1-1, reads GAGVSQTPSNKVTEKGKYVELRCDPISGHTALYWYRQSLGQGPEFLIYFQGTGAADDSGLPNDRFFAVRPEGSVSTLKIQRTERGDSAVYLCASSLDEGISTEAFFGQGTRLTVV.

There are many counts of this clonotype. This chain uses TRBV2 with TRBJ1-1; D is perhaps TRBD1 (6 bases). There are 14 residues in the CDR3. Trimming took off 7 bases at V and 1 base at J, with 13 bases between the two ends. Per the germline V gene, CDR1 is SNHLY and CDR2 is FYNNEI. The CDR3 coding sequence is TGTGCCAGCACCCAGTGGACAGAGAACACTGAAGCTTTCTTT. Translating it yields CASTQWTENTEAFF.

This clonotype was counted ten times or more. V is TRBV7-2 and J is TRBJ2-7, with 11 bases identical to TRBD2. The V and J ends lost 3 bases and 0 bases, in that order; junction bases with no gene match: 4. Germline CDR1 is SGHTA and CDR2 is FQGNSA. This CDR3 has 16 amino acids. This CDR3 is CASSFGLAGNSYEQYF. CDR3 DNA sequence: TGTGCCAGCAGCTTCGGACTAGCGGGTAACTCCTACGAGCAGTACTTC.

This clonotype was counted only a few times. This rearrangement joins TRBV6-5 to TRBJ2-7; the match to TRBD1 covers 7 bases. CDR3 length: 13 amino acids. The junction had 5 bases not matched to a gene; V was cut back by 4 bases and J by 5 bases. CDR1 is MNHEY, CDR2 SVGAGI, per germline. The CDR3 loop reads CASSSTGPHEQYF. CDR3 DNA sequence: TGTGCCAGCAGTTCGACAGGGCCCCACGAGCAGTACTTC.

The V call is TRBV9, the J call TRBJ1-1; D is undetermined. Germline CDR1 reads SGDLS; CDR2 reads YYNGEE. The CDR3 runs 14 residues. Trimming removed 4 bases at V and 7 bases at J, with 17 bases between. The DNA of the CDR3 is TGTGCCAGCAGCATCGGGGAGGAGGGCGGTGAAGCTTTCTTT. It is translated as CASSIGEEGGEAFF. Supplemented by reference TRBV9 and TRBJ1-1, the full variable domain reads DSGVTQTPKHLITATGQRVTLRCSPRSGDLSVYWYQQSLDQGLQFLIQYYNGEERAKGNILERFSAQQFPDLHSELNLSSLELGDSALYFCASSIGEEGGEAFFGQGTRLTVV.

Of note for this clonotype: A much larger clone sits a single nucleotide away, making a read error possible. It is likely a read error, because the conserved phenylalanine at the end of the CDR3 is missing. The chain employs TRBV20-1 and TRBJ2-7; perhaps TRBD1 as D (8 bases). The CDR3 is 12 residues long. Germline loops: CDR1 DFQATT, CDR2 SNEGSKA (reference sequence). V lost 5 bases and J lost 6, with 14 bases in between. The CDR3 is CSAPNRGGEQYL. The CDR3 DNA is TGCAGTGCTCCAAACAGGGGGGGCGAGCAGTACCTC.